This TCR beta chain was captured by sequencing in a study of CD8 T cells in Susac syndrome. An input of about 0.45 to 1 ug of RNA was subjected to reverse transcription using random hexamers. One entry per CDR3 protein results from TCRdb running MiXCR on the immunoSEQ multiplex PCR reads. The repertoire has more than 250,000 distinct CDR3 sequences, about 90% of them found once; the top ten carry over 0.05%. Germline lookup yields CDR1 LNHDA and CDR2 SQIVND (reference sequence). The CDR3 runs to 15 residues. V was shortened by 4 bases and J by 4 bases, with 13 bases between the two germline ends. The sample was CD4+ T cells from PBMCs. The sequence was obtained from a human donor with multiple sclerosis. V usage is TRBV19 and J usage is TRBJ2-2; either TRBD1 or TRBD2 may supply D (5 bases each). For the CDR3, the DNA is TGTGCCAGTAGTACCTCCGGGGCCCCCACCGGGGAGCTGTTTTTT. It specifies CASSTSGAPTGELFF.